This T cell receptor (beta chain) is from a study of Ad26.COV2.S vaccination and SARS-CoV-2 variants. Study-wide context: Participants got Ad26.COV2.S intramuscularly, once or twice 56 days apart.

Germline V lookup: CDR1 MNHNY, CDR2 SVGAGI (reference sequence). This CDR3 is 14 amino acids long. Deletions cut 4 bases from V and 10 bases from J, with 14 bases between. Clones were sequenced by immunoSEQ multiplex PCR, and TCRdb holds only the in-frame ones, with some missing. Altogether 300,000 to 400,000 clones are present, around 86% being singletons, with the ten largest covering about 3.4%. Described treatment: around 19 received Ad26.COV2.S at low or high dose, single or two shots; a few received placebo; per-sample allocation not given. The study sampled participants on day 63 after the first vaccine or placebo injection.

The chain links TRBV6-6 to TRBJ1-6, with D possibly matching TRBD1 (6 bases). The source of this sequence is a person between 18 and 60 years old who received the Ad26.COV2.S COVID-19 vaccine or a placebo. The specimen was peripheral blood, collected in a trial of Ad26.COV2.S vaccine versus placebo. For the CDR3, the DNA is TGTGCCAGCAGTTTACAGGGAGGTAGCTCACCCCTCCACTTT. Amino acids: CASSLQGGSSPLHF.